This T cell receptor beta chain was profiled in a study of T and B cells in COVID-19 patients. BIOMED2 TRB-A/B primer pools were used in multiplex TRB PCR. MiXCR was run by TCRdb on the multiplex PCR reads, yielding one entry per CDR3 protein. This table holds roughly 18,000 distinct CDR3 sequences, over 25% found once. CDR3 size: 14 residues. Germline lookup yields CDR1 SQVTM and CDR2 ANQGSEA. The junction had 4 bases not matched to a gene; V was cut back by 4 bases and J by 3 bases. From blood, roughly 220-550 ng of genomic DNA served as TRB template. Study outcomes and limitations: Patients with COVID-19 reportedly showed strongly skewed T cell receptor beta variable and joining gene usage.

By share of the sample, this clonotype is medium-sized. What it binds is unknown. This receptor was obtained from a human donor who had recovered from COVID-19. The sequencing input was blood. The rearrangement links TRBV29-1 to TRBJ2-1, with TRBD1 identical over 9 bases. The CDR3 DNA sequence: TGCAGCGTTGGCGGGACAGGGATCTACAATGAGCAGTTCTTC. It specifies CSVGGTGIYNEQFF.